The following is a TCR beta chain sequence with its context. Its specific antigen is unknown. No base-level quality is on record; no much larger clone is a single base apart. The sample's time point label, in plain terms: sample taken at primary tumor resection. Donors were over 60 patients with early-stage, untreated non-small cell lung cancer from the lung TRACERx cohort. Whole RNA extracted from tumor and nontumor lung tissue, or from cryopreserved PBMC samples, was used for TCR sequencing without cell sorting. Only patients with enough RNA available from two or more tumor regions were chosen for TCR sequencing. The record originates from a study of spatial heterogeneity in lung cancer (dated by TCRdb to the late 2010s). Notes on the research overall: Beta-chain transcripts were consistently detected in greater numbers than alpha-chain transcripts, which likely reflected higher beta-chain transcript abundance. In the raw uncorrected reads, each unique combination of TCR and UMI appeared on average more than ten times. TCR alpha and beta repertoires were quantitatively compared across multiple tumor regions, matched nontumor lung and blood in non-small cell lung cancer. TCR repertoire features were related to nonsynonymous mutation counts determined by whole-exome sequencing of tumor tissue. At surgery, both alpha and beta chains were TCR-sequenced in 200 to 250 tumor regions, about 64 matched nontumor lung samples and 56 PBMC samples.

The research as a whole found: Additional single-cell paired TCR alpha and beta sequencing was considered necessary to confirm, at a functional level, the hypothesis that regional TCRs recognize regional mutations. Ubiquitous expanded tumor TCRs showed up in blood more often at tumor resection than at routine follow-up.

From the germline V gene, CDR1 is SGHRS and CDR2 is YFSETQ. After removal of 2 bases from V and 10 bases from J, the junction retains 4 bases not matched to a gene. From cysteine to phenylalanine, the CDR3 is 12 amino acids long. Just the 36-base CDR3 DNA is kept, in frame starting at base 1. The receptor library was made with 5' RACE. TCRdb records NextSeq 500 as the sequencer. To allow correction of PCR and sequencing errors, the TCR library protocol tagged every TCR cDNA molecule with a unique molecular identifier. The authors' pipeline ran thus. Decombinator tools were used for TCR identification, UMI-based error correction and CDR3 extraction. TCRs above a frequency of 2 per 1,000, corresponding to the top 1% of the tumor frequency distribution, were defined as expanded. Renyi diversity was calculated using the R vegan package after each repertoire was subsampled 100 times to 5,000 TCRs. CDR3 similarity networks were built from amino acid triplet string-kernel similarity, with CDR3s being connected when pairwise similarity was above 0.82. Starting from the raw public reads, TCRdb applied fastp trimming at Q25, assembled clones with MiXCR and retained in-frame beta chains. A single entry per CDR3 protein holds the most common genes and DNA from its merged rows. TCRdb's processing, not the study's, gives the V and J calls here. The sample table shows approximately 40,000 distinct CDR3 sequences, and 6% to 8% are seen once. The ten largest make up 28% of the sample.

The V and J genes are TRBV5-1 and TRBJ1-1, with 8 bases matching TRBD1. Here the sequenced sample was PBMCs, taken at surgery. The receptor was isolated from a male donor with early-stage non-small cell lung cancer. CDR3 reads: CASSFTGTGAFF. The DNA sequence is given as TGCGCCAGCAGCTTTACAGGGACAGGAGCTTTCTTT.